A selection of T cell receptor beta chains follows, all from one sample in a study of T-cell memory formation after mild COVID-19. In TCRdb, the 5' RACE reads were re-called with MiXCR into one record per CDR3 protein. This sample has fewer than 700,000 distinct CDR3 sequences; 20% to 25% occur once, and the top ten carry about 8.4%. The material sequenced was PBMCs or a T cell subset sorted from them (not recorded which). These receptors came from an adult woman who had mild COVID-19 (a few samples of this study predate the infection). Cell type and time point are not known. CDR3s include the opening cysteine and the closing phenylalanine or tryptophan. D genes are given only for firm matches. Clone size is stated in some rows and not others, as once, few, many or a class when expanded.

d_call j_call clone_size v_call cdr3_nt cdr3_aa
. TRBJ2-5 . TRBV18 TGTGCCAGCTCACCCCGGATAGGAGAAGAGACCCAGTACTTC CASSPRIGEETQYF
. TRBJ2-5 . TRBV2 TGTGCCAGCAGTGACGAAAAGACCCAGTACTTC CASSDEKTQYF
TRBD1 TRBJ2-3 few TRBV5-4 TGTGCCAGCAGCGAGGAGACAGGGCTAGATACGCAGTATTTT CASSEETGLDTQYF
TRBD1 TRBJ2-3 few TRBV11-2 TGTGCCAGCAGCTTAGCGGGGACAGGGATCCTTGGGGCAGATACGCAGTATTTT CASSLAGTGILGADTQYF
. TRBJ2-3 . TRBV9 TGTGCCAGCAGCTCCAACCGGGATCCTTACACAGATACGCAGTATTTT CASSSNRDPYTDTQYF
. TRBJ1-6 many TRBV7-9 TGTGCCAGCAGCTTAGGAACAAGTTCCAGCTCCTATAATTCACCCCTCCACTTT CASSLGTSSSSYNSPLHF
TRBD2 TRBJ2-1 once TRBV11-2 TGTGCCAGCAGCTTAGATCAATGGCTAGCGGGAGGTCAATACAATGAGCAGTTCTTC CASSLDQWLAGGQYNEQFF
TRBD2 TRBJ2-3 . TRBV19 TGTGCCAGTAGTATTACCGCGAGCGGGAGGCCAGATACGCAGTATTTT CASSITASGRPDTQYF
. TRBJ1-1 few TRBV24-1 TGTGCCACCCAAAACGACGCCCCTCCCTTTCGAGCTTTCTTT CATQNDAPPFRAFF
. TRBJ2-1 . TRBV3-1 TGTGCCAGCAGCCCCCGCGGGGGCTTTGAGCAGTTCTTC CASSPRGGFEQFF
. TRBJ2-5 . TRBV9 TGTGCCAGCAGACCCCTGGGCGGGGAACAAGAGACCCAGTACTTC CASRPLGGEQETQYF
TRBD1 TRBJ2-7 many TRBV5-4 TGTGCCAGCAGCCCTCGAATGGACAGGGCGCGGTACGAGCAGTACTTC CASSPRMDRARYEQYF
. TRBJ2-6 . TRBV4-1 TGCGCCAGCAGCCTCGAAGGGCAGGGGAACGCTGGGGCCAACGTCCTGACTTTC CASSLEGQGNAGANVLTF
. TRBJ2-3 few TRBV18 TGTGCCAGCTCACCATTACCAACAGATACGCAGTATTTT CASSPLPTDTQYF
. TRBJ2-2 . TRBV12-3/TRBV12-4 TGTGCCAGCAGTTTAAGTGAAGCGAACACCGGGGAGCTGTTTTTT CASSLSEANTGELFF
. TRBJ1-2 . TRBV19 TGTGCCAGTAGTATTGCCACAGCCACCTATGGCTACACCTTC CASSIATATYGYTF
. TRBJ1-1 . TRBV3-1 TGTGCCAGCAGCCAAGACCCCCCCGGGGCTGCCACTGAAGCTTTCTTT CASSQDPPGAATEAFF
TRBD1 TRBJ1-5 . TRBV20-1 TGCAGTGCTAGAGCTGACAGGGTAGGTCAGCCCCAGCATTTT CSARADRVGQPQHF